This paragraph covers one TCR beta chain sequence. Its matching antigen is unknown. Per germline, CDR1 MNHNY and CDR2 SVGAGI (reference sequence). The CDR3 covers 16 residues. Trimming cost V 2 bases and J 0 bases, with 11 bases left between them. This entry is derived from a study of cytomegalovirus exposure and HLA in healthy donors. Study conclusions and caveats: Reported performance of the classifier showed diagnosis of cytomegalovirus status with high specificity and sensitivity. A subsequent analysis found that TCR clusters from the first cohort also tended to co-occur in the 120 or so validation repertoires, with less than 95% of cluster scores above 0.

Clones were sequenced by immunoSEQ multiplex PCR, and TCRdb holds only the in-frame ones, with some missing. The sample lists tens of thousands of clones, approximately 97% occurring once. The sequencing input was PBMCs. This sequence was found in a man between 18 and 35 years old in good health and CMV-seronegative. V is TRBV6-6 and J is TRBJ2-1, with D maybe TRBD1 (6 bases). CDR3 sequence reads: CASSYNRASSYNEQFF. Written as DNA, the CDR3 is TGTGCCAGCAGTTACAACAGGGCTAGCTCCTACAATGAGCAGTTCTTC.